This record concerns one T cell receptor beta chain sequence. Each of the donors was a healthy adult who was HIV-negative and had not had a recent acute infection or vaccination. Sequencing was performed with immunoSEQ multiplex PCR; in TCRdb, only in-frame clones are kept and a portion is missing. The sample records around 1.4 million clones, approximately 98.5% being singletons. CDR1 is SGDLS, CDR2 YYNGEE, per germline. The CDR3 has 16 residues. The junction had 7 bases not matched to a gene; V was cut back by 0 bases and J by 5 bases. This entry belongs to a study of shared clonotypes between healthy human individuals.

The sample was naive CD4+ T cells sorted from blood. Sample subset: CD45RA+ positively selected. The source is a man between 25 and 39 years old in good health. The V call is TRBV9, the J call TRBJ2-3; 9 bases align to TRBD2. CDR3 amino acids: CASSVEVAGALDTQYF. The DNA for the CDR3 is TGTGCCAGCAGCGTAGAAGTAGCGGGAGCTTTAGATACGCAGTATTTT.